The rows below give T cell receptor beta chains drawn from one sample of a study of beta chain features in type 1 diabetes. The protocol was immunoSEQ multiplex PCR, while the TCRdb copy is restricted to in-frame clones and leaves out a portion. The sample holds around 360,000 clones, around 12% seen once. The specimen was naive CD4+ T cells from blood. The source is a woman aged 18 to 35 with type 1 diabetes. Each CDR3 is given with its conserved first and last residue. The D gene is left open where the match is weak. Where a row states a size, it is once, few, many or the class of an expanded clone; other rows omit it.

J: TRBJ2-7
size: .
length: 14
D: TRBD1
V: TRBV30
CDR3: CAWSYLQGASEQYF
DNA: TGTGCCTGGAGTTACCTACAGGGGGCGAGCGAGCAGTACTTC

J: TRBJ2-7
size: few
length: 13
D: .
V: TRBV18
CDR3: CASSPREWDEQYF
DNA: TGTGCCAGCTCACCCAGGGAATGGGACGAGCAGTACTTC

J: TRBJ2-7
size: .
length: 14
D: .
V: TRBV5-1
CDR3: CASRTGTASYEQYF
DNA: TGCGCCAGTAGAACCGGGACTGCCTCCTACGAGCAGTACTTC

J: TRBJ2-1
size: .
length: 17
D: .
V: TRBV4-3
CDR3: CASSQGEAGSSYNEQFF
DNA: TGCGCCAGCAGCCAAGGGGAGGCGGGGAGCTCCTACAATGAGCAGTTCTTC

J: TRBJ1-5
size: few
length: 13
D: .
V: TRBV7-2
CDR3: CASSSQGNQPQHF
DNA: TGTGCCAGCAGCTCACAGGGCAATCAGCCCCAGCATTTT

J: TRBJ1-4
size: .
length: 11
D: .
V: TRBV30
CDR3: CAWSKSEKLFF
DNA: TGTGCCTGGAGTAAGAGTGAAAAACTGTTTTTT

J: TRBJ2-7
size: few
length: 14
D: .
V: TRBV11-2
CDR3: CASSPSRDFYEQYF
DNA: TGTGCCAGCAGCCCTAGCCGAGATTTCTACGAGCAGTACTTC

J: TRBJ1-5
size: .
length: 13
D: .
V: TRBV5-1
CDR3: CASSLDSGQPQHF
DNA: TGCGCCAGCAGCTTGGATTCGGGTCAGCCCCAGCATTTT

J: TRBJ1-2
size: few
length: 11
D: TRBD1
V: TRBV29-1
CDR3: CSGQGAGGYTF
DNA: TGCAGCGGGCAGGGGGCGGGAGGCTACACCTTC

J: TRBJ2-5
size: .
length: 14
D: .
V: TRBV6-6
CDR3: CASSLPTGQETQYF
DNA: TGTGCCAGCAGTCTCCCGACAGGACAAGAGACCCAGTACTTC

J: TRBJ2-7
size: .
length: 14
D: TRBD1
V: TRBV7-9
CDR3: CASSLGQGGSEQYF
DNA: TGTGCCAGCAGCTTGGGACAGGGGGGGAGCGAGCAGTACTTC

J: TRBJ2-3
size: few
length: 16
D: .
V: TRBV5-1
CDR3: CASSLFVSLGGDTQYF
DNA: TGCGCCAGCAGCTTGTTCGTTTCCCTTGGAGGGGATACGCAGTATTTT

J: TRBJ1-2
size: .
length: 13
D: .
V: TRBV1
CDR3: CTSREKGADGYTF
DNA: TGCACCAGCAGGGAAAAGGGGGCGGATGGCTACACCTTC